The present entry profiles one T cell receptor (beta chain) with its context. Germline V lookup: CDR1 KGHSH, CDR2 LQKENI. The CDR3 has 17 amino acids. With 3 bases clipped from V and 0 bases from J, the junction kept 7 bases outside the gene matches. The sample belongs to a study of blood T cell repertoires in COVID-19. On the study more broadly: From T cells, B-cell-depleted T cells, or PBMCs came the material, which was cDNA or gDNA.

Symptom resolution, clearance, or two negative PCRs marked donors in Cohort 3 as recovered. The authors' processing: From reference gene primer amplification, estimates of nucleated cell counts were derived. This table comes from immunoSEQ multiplex PCR, and its TCRdb copy is limited to in-frame clones, with some not included. That table furnishes V, J and clone size, whereas the DNA furnished D and trimming. Of a few hundred thousand clones listed, just under 90% are singletons. The chain has TRBV18 and TRBJ1-1; 10 bases align to TRBD1. The sequence derives from a man aged 25-40 years who had recovered from COVID-19. Sequencing was done on a sample of PBMCs or T cells enriched from blood (not recorded which). The CDR3, as DNA: TGTGCCAGCTCACCGCGACCGGGACAGGGGATGAACACTGAAGCTTTCTTT. This sequence encodes CASSPRPGQGMNTEAFF.